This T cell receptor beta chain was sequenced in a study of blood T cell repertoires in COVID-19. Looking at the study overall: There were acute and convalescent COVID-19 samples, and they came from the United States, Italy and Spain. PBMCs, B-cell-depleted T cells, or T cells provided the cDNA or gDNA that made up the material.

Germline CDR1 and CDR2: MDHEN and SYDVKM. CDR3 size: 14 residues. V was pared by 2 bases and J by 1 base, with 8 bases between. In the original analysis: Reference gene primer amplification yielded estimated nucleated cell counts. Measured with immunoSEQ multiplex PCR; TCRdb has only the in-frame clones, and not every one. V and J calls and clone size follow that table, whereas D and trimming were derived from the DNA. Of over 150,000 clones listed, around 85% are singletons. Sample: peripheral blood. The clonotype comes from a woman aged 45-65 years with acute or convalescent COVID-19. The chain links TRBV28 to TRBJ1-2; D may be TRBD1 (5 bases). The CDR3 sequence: CASSLPQGNYGYTF. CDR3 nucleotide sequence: TGTGCCAGCAGTTTACCTCAGGGTAACTATGGCTACACCTTC.